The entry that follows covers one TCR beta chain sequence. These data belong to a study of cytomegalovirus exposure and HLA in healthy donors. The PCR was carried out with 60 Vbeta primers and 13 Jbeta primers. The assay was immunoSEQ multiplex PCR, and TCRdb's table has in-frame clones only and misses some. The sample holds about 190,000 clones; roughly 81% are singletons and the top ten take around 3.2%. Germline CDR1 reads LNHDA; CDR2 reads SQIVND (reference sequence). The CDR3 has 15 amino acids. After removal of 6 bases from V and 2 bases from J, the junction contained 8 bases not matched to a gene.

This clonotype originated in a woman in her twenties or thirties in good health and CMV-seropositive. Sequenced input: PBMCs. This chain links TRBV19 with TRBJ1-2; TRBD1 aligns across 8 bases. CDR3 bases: TGTGCCAGTAGGGAGGTACAGGGGGTGAACTATGGCTACACCTTC. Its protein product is CASREVQGVNYGYTF.